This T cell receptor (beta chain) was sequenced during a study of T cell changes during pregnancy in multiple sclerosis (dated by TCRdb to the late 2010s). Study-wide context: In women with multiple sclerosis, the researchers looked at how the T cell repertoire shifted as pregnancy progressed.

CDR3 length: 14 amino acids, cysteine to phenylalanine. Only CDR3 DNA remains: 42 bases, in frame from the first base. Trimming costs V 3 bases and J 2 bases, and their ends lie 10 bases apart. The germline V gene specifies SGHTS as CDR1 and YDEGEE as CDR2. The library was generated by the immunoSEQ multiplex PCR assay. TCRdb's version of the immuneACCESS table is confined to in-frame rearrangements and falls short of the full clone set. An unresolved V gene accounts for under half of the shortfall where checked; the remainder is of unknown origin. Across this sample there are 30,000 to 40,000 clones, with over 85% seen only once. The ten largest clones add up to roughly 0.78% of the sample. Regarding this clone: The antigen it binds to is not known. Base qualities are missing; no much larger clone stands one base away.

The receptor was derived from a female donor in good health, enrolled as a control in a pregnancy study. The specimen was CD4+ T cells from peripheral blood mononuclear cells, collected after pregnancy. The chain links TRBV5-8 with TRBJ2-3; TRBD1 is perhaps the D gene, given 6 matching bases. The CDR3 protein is CASSSWTVTDTQYF. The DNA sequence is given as TGTGCCAGCAGCTCATGGACAGTCACAGATACGCAGTATTTT.